This TCR beta chain derives from a study of T cell responses to AZD1222 COVID-19 vaccine. A word on this clone: Antigen: not known.

Study outcomes and limitations: The donor group comprised mostly white British people and more females; the analysis possibly underestimated clonal diversity. Nearly half of unique spike-specific TCRs reportedly avoided B.1.351 and B.1.1.7 mutated regions. There were repertoire samples only from the period after the peak T cell response.

Germline V lookup: CDR1 SGHRS, CDR2 YFSETQ. The CDR3 totals 14 residues. Trimming left V 6 bases short and J 1 base short, with 13 bases between. Profiled with immunoSEQ multiplex PCR; TCRdb holds only in-frame clones, not every one. The profile shows about 140,000 clones, 90% to 95% of them singletons. Sequencing was performed on peripheral blood, taken 28 days after the second AZD1222 dose. This rearrangement joins TRBV5-1 to TRBJ1-1; tentative D call: TRBD1 (5 bases). This TCR was sampled from an adult who received the AZD1222 COVID-19 vaccine. The CDR3 region has the DNA TGCGCCAGCATCAAAGGGGCTGGGAACACTGAAGCTTTCTTT. This translates into CASIKGAGNTEAFF.